The T cell receptor beta chain under discussion was sequenced for a study of cytomegalovirus exposure and HLA in healthy donors. Points on this clone: Its specificity is not known.

This PCR relied on a set of 60 Vbeta primers and 13 Jbeta primers. Produced via immunoSEQ multiplex PCR; TCRdb's table is partial and in-frame only. The sample has roughly 130,000 clones, roughly four fifths seen once; the top ten hold roughly 10%. Study-level points and caveats: What a later analysis showed was that several of the most significant clusters appeared linked to common viral pathogens. Reported findings show TCR beta sequences accurately forecast HLA-A and HLA-B alleles in most subjects.

Trimming took off 3 bases at V and 7 bases at J, with 13 bases between the two ends. Germline CDR1 is LNHNV and CDR2 is YYDKDF (reference sequence). The CDR3 extends over 13 amino acids. This chain links TRBV15 with TRBJ2-7, with a possible D match to TRBD2 (5 bases). Sequencing was done on a sample of PBMCs. This sequence was found in a male donor in good health and CMV-seropositive. CDR3 DNA sequence: TGTGCCACCAGCAGGTCCCCCCCGGGAGAGCAGTACTTC. This sequence encodes CATSRSPPGEQYF.